Included here is one T cell receptor (beta chain) sequence, with context. Its matching antigen is unknown. Other DNA sequences in this specimen translate into the identical CDR3. This record comes from a study of shared clonotypes between healthy human individuals. CD4+ cell separation produced CD45RA+ naive and CD45RA-negative memory subsets. Trimming shortened V by 3 bases and J by 1 base, and 7 bases separated the two germline ends. Germline lookup yields CDR1 SGHVS and CDR2 FQNEAQ. The CDR3 consists of 13 residues. The study's findings and limits: When naive CD4 clonotypes were compared across a few donors, 4% to 6.5% were shared. Rarefaction analysis demonstrated incomplete sorted-subset sequencing notwithstanding large depth. Non-shared clonotypes were found to have lower generation probabilities than the clonotypes that were shared by all four of the sorted-subset donors.

TCRdb keeps only in-frame clones here, not all; method: immunoSEQ multiplex PCR. This table has more than 550,000 clones, around 77% appearing once. What was sequenced was memory CD4+ T cells sorted from blood. The subset denotes: CD45RA-negative fraction. The V gene is TRBV7-8, the J gene TRBJ2-7; the D gene is possibly TRBD1 (5 bases). The sequence was collected from a woman under 40 in good health. CDR3 protein: CASSLRQSYEQYF. The CDR3, as DNA: TGTGCCAGCAGCTTGCGACAGTCCTACGAGCAGTACTTC.